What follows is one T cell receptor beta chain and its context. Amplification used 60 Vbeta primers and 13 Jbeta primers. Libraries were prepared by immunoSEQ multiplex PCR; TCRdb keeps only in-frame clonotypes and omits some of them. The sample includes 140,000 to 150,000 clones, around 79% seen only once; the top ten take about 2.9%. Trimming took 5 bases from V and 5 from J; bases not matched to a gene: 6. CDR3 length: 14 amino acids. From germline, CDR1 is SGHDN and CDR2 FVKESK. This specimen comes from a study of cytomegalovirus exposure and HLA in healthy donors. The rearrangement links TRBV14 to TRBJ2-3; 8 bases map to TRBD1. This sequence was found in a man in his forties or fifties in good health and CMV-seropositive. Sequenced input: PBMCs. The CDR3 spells CASSTGQVLDTQYF. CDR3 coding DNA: TGTGCCAGCAGCACGGGACAGGTACTAGATACGCAGTATTTT. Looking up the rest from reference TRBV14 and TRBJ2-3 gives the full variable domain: EAGVTQFPSHSVIEKGQTVTLRCDPISGHDNLYWYRRVMGKEIKFLLHFVKESKQDESGMPNNRFLAERTGGTYSTLKVQPAELEDSGVYFCASSTGQVLDTQYFGPGTRLTVL.